These 7 T cell receptor beta chains were sequenced from one sample in a study of T cell responses to AZD1222 COVID-19 vaccine. Profiled with immunoSEQ multiplex PCR; TCRdb holds only in-frame clones, not every one. The sample comprises about 78,000 clones, about nine tenths of which are singletons, and 24% rests with the top ten. The material sequenced was peripheral blood, taken on day 0 of AZD1222 vaccination. Source of these receptors: an adult in good health.

The chain combines TRBV3-1 (or the pseudogene TRBV3-2) with TRBJ2-5; TRBD1 matches at 7 bases. V lost 2 bases, J lost 6 bases, and 12 bases stayed unmatched. Germline loops: CDR1 LGHDT, CDR2 YNNKEL (reference sequence). The CDR3 covers 16 residues. The CDR3 region is CASSQSNRGWVKTQYF. The CDR3 nucleotides are TGTGCCAGCAGCCAATCCAACAGGGGCTGGGTAAAGACCCAGTACTTC.

The CDR3 DNA is TGTGCCAGCTCGACAGGGCGCGGGAGTCGTGGAAACACCATATATTTT. Protein sequence: CASSTGRGSRGNTIYF. The chain carries TRBV19 and TRBJ1-3; 7 bases line up with TRBD1. Germline loops: CDR1 LNHDA, CDR2 SQIVND (reference sequence). CDR3 length: 16 amino acids. Trimming removed 9 bases from V and 3 bases from J; junction bases left unmatched: 14.

V usage is TRBV19 and J usage is TRBJ2-1, with D tentatively TRBD2 (5 bases). Trimming pared 9 bases from V and 0 bases from J, leaving 15 bases between. This CDR3 comprises 15 residues. CDR1 LNHDA and CDR2 SQIVND come from the germline V gene (reference sequence). The CDR3 loop is CASQTGLSSYNEQFF. The CDR3 DNA follows: TGTGCCAGCCAGACCGGACTTAGCTCCTACAATGAGCAGTTCTTC.

V and J are TRBV7-9 and TRBJ2-3, with 13 bases matching TRBD2. Germline CDR1 SEHNR, CDR2 FQNEAQ (reference sequence). With 4 bases clipped from V and 4 bases from J, the junction kept 5 bases outside the gene matches. CDR3 length: 16 amino acids. The DNA of the CDR3 is TGTGCCAGCAGCTCGAGGACTAGCGGGAGCGCAGATACGCAGTATTTT. This encodes CASSSRTSGSADTQYF. Complete variable domain (other parts from reference TRBV7-9 and TRBJ2-3): DTGVSQNPRHKITKRGQNVTFRCDPISEHNRLYWYRQTLGQGPEFLTYFQNEAQLEKSRLLSDRFSAERPKGSFSTLEIQRTEQGDSAMYLCASSSRTSGSADTQYFGPGTRLTVL.

This clone was counted a single time. The J gene is TRBJ2-1, the V gene TRBV2; a possible D gene is TRBD1 (6 bases). The germline V gene encodes CDR1 SNHLY and CDR2 FYNNEI. This CDR3 comprises 18 residues. V lost 4 bases and J lost 0, with 19 bases in between. CDR3 in amino acids: CASSVTGRRRSSYNEQFF. In DNA form, the CDR3 reads TGTGCCAGCAGTGTGACAGGCCGTAGACGGAGCTCCTACAATGAGCAGTTCTTC.

The V and J genes are TRBV5-5 and TRBJ2-7; 10 bases align to TRBD1. Germline V gene data show CDR1 as SGHKS and CDR2 as YYEKEE (reference sequence). With V trimmed by 0 bases and J by 10 bases, 7 bases remained unmatched. The CDR3 has 14 amino acids. The CDR3 loop reads CASSLGQGAIDQYF. Written as DNA, the CDR3 is TGTGCCAGCAGCTTGGGACAGGGGGCAATAGATCAGTACTTC.

The genes are TRBV5-1 and TRBJ2-3, with TRBD1 matching over 7 bases. Trimming removed 0 bases from V and 4 bases from J; junction bases left unmatched: 23. CDR1 SGHRS and CDR2 YFSETQ come from the germline V gene. The CDR3 runs to 21 residues. The CDR3 nucleotides read TGCGCCAGCAGCTTGGTTCTATTTCGTTTGGACAGGTTACCTAGGGCAGATACGCAGTATTTT. It is translated as CASSLVLFRLDRLPRADTQYF.